The sample holds a few counts of the clone carrying this TCR beta chain. The data derive from a study of blood T cells in healthy people across ages. Primed by a sample-barcoded 5' primer and a J-beta primer mix, a second PCR proceeded for about 6 to 12 cycles. TCRdb redid the calling of the 5' RACE reads with MiXCR, one entry per CDR3 protein. This repertoire shows 1.5 million to 2 million distinct CDR3 sequences, roughly 50% found once; its top ten account for around 2.1%. Germline loops: CDR1 LNHNV, CDR2 YYDKDF (reference sequence). V gave up 3 bases and J gave up 6 bases, with 12 bases separating them. There are 15 residues in the CDR3. Each donor's blood draw was 7.5 to 10 milliliters of peripheral blood.

Sequenced sample: blood. This chain joins TRBV15 and TRBJ2-6, with unresolved D. This TCR derives from a woman aged 40-49 years in good health. DNA for the CDR3: TGTGCCACCAGCAGGACGGTCTTAGAGGCCAACGTCCTGACTTTC. Translating gives CATSRTVLEANVLTF.